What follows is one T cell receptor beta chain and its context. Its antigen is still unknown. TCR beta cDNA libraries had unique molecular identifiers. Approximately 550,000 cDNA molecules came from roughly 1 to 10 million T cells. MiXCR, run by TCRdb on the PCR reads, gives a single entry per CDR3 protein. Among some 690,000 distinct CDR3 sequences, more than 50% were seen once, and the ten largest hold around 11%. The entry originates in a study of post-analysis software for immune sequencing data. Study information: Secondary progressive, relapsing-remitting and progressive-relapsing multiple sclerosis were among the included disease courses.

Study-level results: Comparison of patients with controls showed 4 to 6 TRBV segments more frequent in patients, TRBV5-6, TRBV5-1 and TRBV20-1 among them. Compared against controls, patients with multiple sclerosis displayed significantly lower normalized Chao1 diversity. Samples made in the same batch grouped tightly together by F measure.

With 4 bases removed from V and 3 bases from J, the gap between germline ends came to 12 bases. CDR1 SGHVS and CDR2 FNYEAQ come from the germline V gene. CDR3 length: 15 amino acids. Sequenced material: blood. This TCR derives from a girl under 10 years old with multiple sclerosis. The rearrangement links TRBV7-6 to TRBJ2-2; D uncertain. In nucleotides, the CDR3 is TGTGCCAGCAGCTCCGGCAGCAGATACACCGGGGAGCTGTTTTTT. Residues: CASSSGSRYTGELFF.